One and the same sample provided the 17 T cell receptor beta chains below, sequenced in a study of cytomegalovirus exposure and HLA in healthy donors. Primers included in the PCR were 60 Vbeta and 13 Jbeta primers. The data were produced by immunoSEQ multiplex PCR, yet TCRdb's version contains in-frame clones alone and is incomplete. The sample includes 180,000 or so clones, roughly four fifths of them seen just once. Sequencing was done on a sample of PBMCs. These TCRs come from a female donor in good health and CMV-seronegative.

This clone has more than one count but fewer than ten. The rearrangement links TRBV30 to TRBJ1-5; D perhaps matches TRBD1 (5 bases). The germline V gene has CDR1 GTSNPN and CDR2 SVGIG (reference sequence). Trimming left V 0 bases short and J 6 bases short, with 12 bases between. This CDR3 has 14 amino acids. CDR3 in amino acids: CAWSVGGSSQPQHF. Here the CDR3 DNA reads TGTGCCTGGAGTGTGGGGGGTTCGAGTCAGCCCCAGCATTTT.

The V call is TRBV19, the J call TRBJ1-3, with D maybe TRBD1 (5 bases). Trimming removed 5 bases from V and 0 bases from J, with 14 bases in between. Germline V CDR1 and CDR2: LNHDA, SQIVND (reference sequence). The CDR3 has 16 amino acids. The CDR3 nucleotides are TGTGCCAGTAGTCGCCTAGTCAGGGACTCTGGAAACACCATATATTTT. It yields the protein CASSRLVRDSGNTIYF.

The chain has TRBV7-8 and TRBJ1-1; D is unclear. The CDR3 spans 15 residues. Trimming removed 1 base at V and 4 bases at J, with 13 bases between. Germline lookup yields CDR1 SGHVS and CDR2 FQNEAQ. The CDR3 bases are TGTGCCAGCAGCTTAGATGGCTCCCCGGGCACTGAAGCTTTCTTT. This encodes CASSLDGSPGTEAFF.

CDR3 coding DNA: TGTGCCAGCAGTTCCCAGGGCGTGTATGGCAGTCAGTACTTC. Amino acids: CASSSQGVYGSQYF. The chain is built from TRBV28 and TRBJ2-4; perhaps TRBD1 as D (5 bases). Germline V gives CDR1 MDHEN, CDR2 SYDVKM. The CDR3 extends over 14 amino acids. The ends were cut back, 4 bases at V and 12 bases at J, with 19 bases in the middle.

The V gene is TRBV7-9, the J gene TRBJ2-7; 7 bases align to TRBD1. The CDR3 covers 14 residues. In germline, CDR1 is SEHNR, CDR2 FQNEAQ (reference sequence). J gave up 7 bases and V 5 bases, and 11 bases lay outside the gene matches. This CDR3 reads CASSPQGQKREQYF. Here the CDR3 DNA reads TGTGCCAGCAGCCCCCAGGGACAGAAGAGAGAGCAGTACTTC.

The chain carries TRBV7-9 and TRBJ1-1; possible D gene TRBD1, 5 bases. The V end lost 6 bases, the J end lost 1 base, and 9 bases lay between the germline ends. Germline V gives CDR1 SEHNR, CDR2 FQNEAQ (reference sequence). The CDR3 loop spans 13 amino acids. The DNA of the CDR3 is TGTGCCAGCAGTTTGACAGAGAACACTGAAGCTTTCTTT. Its translation: CASSLTENTEAFF.

V is TRBV19 and J is TRBJ2-2; the D is unclear. This CDR3 is built from 12 residues. CDR1 is LNHDA, CDR2 SQIVND, per germline (reference sequence). The V gene lost 10 bases and the J gene lost 0 bases, with 6 bases spanning the gap. This CDR3 reads CATEPNTGELFF. CDR3 DNA sequence: TGTGCCACAGAACCGAACACCGGGGAGCTGTTTTTT.

This rearrangement joins TRBV9 to TRBJ2-2; D possibly corresponds to TRBD2 (6 bases). Germline loops: CDR1 SGDLS, CDR2 YYNGEE. The CDR3 consists of 16 residues. Trimming stripped 4 bases from V and 4 bases from J, with 17 bases between. CDR3 protein: CASSRRGAGSTGELFF. The DNA of the CDR3 is TGTGCCAGCAGCAGGAGGGGCGCAGGGTCCACCGGGGAGCTGTTTTTT.

This sequence joins TRBV5-4 and TRBJ2-7, with D possibly being TRBD2 (7 bases). The CDR3 runs to 17 residues. The germline gives CDR1 SGHNT, CDR2 YYREEE (reference sequence). V was cut by 4 bases and J by 2 bases, with 22 bases left in between. CDR3 nucleotides: TGTGCCAGCAGCGAAGGGGGGGGGAGTTCACTTCCCTACGAGCAGTACTTC. It is translated as CASSEGGGSSLPYEQYF.

The chain has TRBV5-6 and TRBJ1-5; D may be TRBD1 (6 bases). The CDR3 consists of 15 residues. Germline CDR1 reads SGHDT; CDR2 reads YYEEEE. Trimming took off 3 bases at V and 3 bases at J, with 13 bases between the two ends. DNA of the CDR3: TGTGCCAGCAGCTGGGGGGGGGCGGTCAATCAGCCCCAGCATTTT. Amino acid sequence: CASSWGGAVNQPQHF.

Remarks on this clone: A junction end diverges from the germline sequence, so it may reflect a read error. The chain combines TRBV5-6 with TRBJ2-4; TRBD2 aligns across 7 bases. CDR1 SGHDT and CDR2 YYEEEE come from the germline V gene. This CDR3 region has 14 residues. CDR3 protein: CASSLSSGKNSQYF. DNA for the CDR3: TGTGCCAGCAGCTTGTCTAGCGGCAAAAACAGTCAGTACTTC.

The rearrangement uses TRBV5-6 and TRBJ1-1; possibly TRBD1 for D (6 bases). This CDR3 is built from 15 residues. Trimming left V 2 bases short and J 1 base short, with 12 bases between. Germline V CDR1 and CDR2: SGHDT, YYEEEE. This CDR3 reads CASSFRGARNTEAFF. DNA for the CDR3: TGTGCCAGCAGCTTTCGGGGGGCTCGGAACACTGAAGCTTTCTTT.

The chain is built from TRBV6-5 and TRBJ1-5; D is perhaps TRBD1 (5 bases). The CDR3 spans 15 residues. Germline CDR1 MNHEY, CDR2 SVGAGI. V dropped 5 bases and J dropped 7 bases, with 18 bases sitting between them. For the CDR3, the DNA is TGTGCCAGCAGTGCCTCCGGGGGGGGAAGACAGCCCCAGCATTTT. Its protein is CASSASGGGRQPQHF.

This chain joins TRBV6-1 and TRBJ1-5; D is ambiguous. V was cut by 5 bases and J by 0 bases, with 5 bases left in between. From germline, CDR1 is MNHNS and CDR2 SASEGT. The CDR3 contains 13 residues. CDR3 sequence: CASSPDSNQPQHF. The DNA for the CDR3 is TGTGCCAGCAGTCCAGATAGCAATCAGCCCCAGCATTTT.

This clone was recorded only once. V usage is TRBV7-8 and J usage is TRBJ1-1, with TRBD1 identical over 11 bases. V was clipped by 5 bases and J by 6 bases; unmatched bases: 11. The CDR3 runs to 16 residues. Germline V gives CDR1 SGHVS, CDR2 FQNEAQ. CDR3 nucleotide sequence: TGTGCCAGCAGCCACGGGGGGACAGGGGGAAGGGCTGAAGCTTTCTTT. Translating gives CASSHGGTGGRAEAFF.

The chain combines TRBV7-9 with TRBJ2-2; a weak D match, TRBD2 (5 bases). CDR1 is SEHNR and CDR2 is FQNEAQ in the germline V gene (reference sequence). Trimming left V 2 bases short and J 1 base short, with 8 bases between. The CDR3 consists of 15 residues. The CDR3 spells CASSLFAGNTGELFF. CDR3 in DNA: TGTGCCAGCAGCTTATTCGCGGGGAACACCGGGGAGCTGTTTTTT.

J is TRBJ2-5 and V is TRBV6-6; TRBD1 matches at 8 bases. The tail of the sequence fits TRBJ2-7 better, so the J call may be wrong. The CDR3 has 16 amino acids. Germline loops: CDR1 MNHNY, CDR2 SVGAGI (reference sequence). The DNA of the CDR3 is TGTGCCAGCAGTTACCCAGGGGGCCTCTCAACTTACGAGCAGTACTTC. It specifies CASSYPGGLSTYEQYF.